Listed below are T cell receptor beta chains from one sample, sequenced in a study of shared T cell receptors in the human thymus. Some clones are missing from TCRdb's copy, which holds only in-frame ones; the method was immunoSEQ multiplex PCR. The table includes about 660,000 clones, about 87% detected once. These data were also reused for a study on human thymus T cells.

The sample taken for sequencing was thymocytes. The receptors originated from a boy younger than two with a congenital heart defect. The CDR3 runs from the conserved cysteine through the conserved F or W. D genes are given only for firm matches. The size field is filled for only some rows; it gives once, few, many or a size class.

-	TRBV6-1	-	TRBJ1-6	CASRSRDIYNSPLHF	TGTGCCAGCAGGTCACGGGACATTTATAATTCACCCCTCCACTTT
-	TRBV19	-	TRBJ1-5	CASSTIGGNQPQHF	TGTGCCAGTAGTACAATTGGAGGAAATCAGCCCCAGCATTTT
TRBD2	TRBV7-8	-	TRBJ2-7	CASSFGAGSPYEQYF	TGTGCCAGCAGCTTTGGAGCGGGGTCTCCCTACGAGCAGTACTTC
TRBD1	TRBV5-1	once	TRBJ2-7	CASSKDRVVDTYEQYF	TGCGCCAGCAGCAAGGACAGGGTCGTTGACACCTACGAGCAGTACTTC
TRBD2	TRBV28	-	TRBJ2-7	CASTPGLAGGRSSISYEQYF	TGTGCCAGCACCCCAGGGCTAGCGGGGGGGCGAAGTTCCATTTCCTACGAGCAGTACTTC
TRBD1	TRBV4-1	-	TRBJ2-7	CASSQDCKGAYEQYF	TGCGCCAGCAGCCAAGATTGTAAGGGGGCGTACGAGCAGTACTTC
TRBD1	TRBV7-2	-	TRBJ1-5	CASSPKGANQKGSNQPQHF	TGTGCCAGCAGCCCGAAGGGGGCGAACCAAAAGGGAAGCAATCAGCCCCAGCATTTT
-	TRBV5-1	-	TRBJ1-2	CASSIRGNGYTF	TGCGCCAGCAGCATCAGGGGAAACGGCTACACCTTC
TRBD1	TRBV5-1	-	TRBJ1-2	CASSPGQGAPPSYGYTF	TGCGCCAGCAGCCCTGGACAGGGGGCCCCACCGTCTTATGGCTACACCTTC
-	TRBV7-9	-	TRBJ1-3	CASSPSSWASGNTIYF	TGTGCCAGCAGCCCCTCATCCTGGGCCTCTGGAAACACCATATATTTT
-	TRBV2	-	TRBJ2-7	CASSFGGYEQYF	TGTGCCAGCAGCTTCGGGGGCTACGAGCAGTACTTC
-	TRBV28	-	TRBJ2-7	CASSLRPGHLYEQYF	TGTGCCAGCAGTTTAAGACCGGGACACCTCTACGAGCAGTACTTC
TRBD1	TRBV27	-	TRBJ1-2	CASSSQGSDGYTF	TGTGCCAGCAGTTCACAGGGGAGCGATGGCTACACCTTC
TRBD2	TRBV4-3	-	TRBJ2-1	CASSQDRGLADPEQFF	TGCGCCAGCAGCCAAGATCGGGGACTAGCGGACCCTGAGCAGTTCTTC
TRBD1	TRBV7-6	-	TRBJ1-3	CASSWGQSGNTIYF	TGTGCCAGCAGCTGGGGACAGTCTGGAAACACCATATATTTT
-	TRBV27	-	TRBJ2-1	CASSTLNNEQFF	TGTGCCAGCTCGACTTTGAACAATGAGCAGTTCTTC
-	TRBV9	-	TRBJ2-1	CASSVTRDNEQFF	TGTGCCAGCAGCGTTACCCGAGACAATGAGCAGTTCTTC
TRBD1	TRBV5-4	-	TRBJ1-6	CASSLWTGNSPLHF	TGTGCCAGCAGCTTATGGACAGGAAACTCCCCCCTCCACTTT
-	TRBV5-6	-	TRBJ1-2	CASSLALGGAGGYTF	TGTGCCAGCAGCTTGGCCTTAGGAGGGGCTGGTGGCTACACCTTC
TRBD1	TRBV30	-	TRBJ2-2	CAWSVMQDRARLGGEMNTGELFF	TGTGCCTGGAGTGTAATGCAGGACAGGGCGCGCCTAGGTGGCGAAATGAACACCGGGGAGCTGTTTTTT
TRBD1	TRBV27	-	TRBJ1-5	CASSLRGDQPQHF	TGTGCCAGCAGTCTCAGGGGGGATCAGCCCCAGCATTTT
-	TRBV2	once	TRBJ1-6	CASSGQNDNSPLHF	TGTGCCAGCAGTGGACAGAATGATAATTCACCCCTCCACTTT
TRBD1	TRBV5-1	-	TRBJ1-2	CASSLTGGKDYGYTF	TGCGCCAGCAGTTTGACAGGGGGCAAGGACTATGGCTACACCTTC
TRBD2	TRBV2	-	TRBJ2-1	CASTMVSLAGGRPYNEQFF	TGTGCCAGCACCATGGTGTCACTAGCGGGAGGGAGACCCTACAATGAGCAGTTCTTC
-	TRBV11-2	-	TRBJ1-3	CASRHSNGNTIYF	TGTGCCAGCAGGCACAGTAACGGAAACACCATATATTTT
TRBD2	TRBV11-2	-	TRBJ2-1	CASSLGIAGVGEQFF	TGTGCCAGCAGCTTAGGAATCGCGGGAGTCGGCGAGCAGTTCTTC
TRBD1	TRBV7-9	-	TRBJ2-7	CASSLGQGTAWEQYF	TGTGCCAGCAGCTTAGGACAGGGGACAGCTTGGGAGCAGTACTTC
TRBD1	TRBV27	-	TRBJ1-6	CASSGQGASYNSPLHF	TGTGCCAGCAGTGGACAGGGCGCCTCTTATAATTCACCCCTCCACTTT
-	TRBV10-3	few	TRBJ2-7	CAISNPGKTGKWYEQYF	TGTGCCATCAGTAACCCAGGAAAAACAGGGAAATGGTACGAGCAGTACTTC
TRBD1	TRBV29-1	-	TRBJ1-1	CSVTRGTGVTEAFF	TGCAGCGTAACGAGGGGGACAGGGGTAACTGAAGCTTTCTTT
-	TRBV6-5	-	TRBJ2-3	CASSSRWDTQYF	TGTGCCAGCAGTTCTCGGTGGGATACGCAGTATTTT
-	TRBV5-1	-	TRBJ1-1	CASSLDRNTEAFF	TGCGCCAGCAGCTTGGACAGGAACACTGAAGCTTTCTTT
-	TRBV18	once	TRBJ2-7	CASSPPGQVHYEQYF	TGTGCCAGCTCACCACCGGGCCAAGTTCACTACGAGCAGTACTTC
-	TRBV9	-	TRBJ2-6	CASSVWASGANVLTF	TGTGCCAGCAGCGTATGGGCCTCTGGGGCCAACGTCCTGACTTTC
-	TRBV5-1	-	TRBJ1-1	CASSRTGSLNTEAFF	TGCGCCAGCAGCCGAACGGGGTCCCTGAACACTGAAGCTTTCTTT
TRBD2	TRBV5-8	-	TRBJ2-3	CASSLKRSGTPPELTDTQYF	TGTGCCAGCAGCTTGAAGAGAAGCGGGACGCCCCCGGAACTCACAGATACGCAGTATTTT
-	TRBV11-3	-	TRBJ1-1	CASNFRGGTEAFF	TGTGCCAGCAACTTCCGGGGTGGCACTGAAGCTTTCTTT
-	TRBV6-5	-	TRBJ1-2	CASSSVPPYGYTF	TGTGCCAGCAGTTCCGTCCCCCCCTATGGCTACACCTTC
TRBD1	TRBV4-3	-	TRBJ1-1	CASSPKGTGWNTEAFF	TGCGCCAGCAGCCCGAAAGGGACAGGATGGAACACTGAAGCTTTCTTT
-	TRBV7-2	-	TRBJ1-1	CASSIIRQVNTEAFF	TGTGCCAGCAGCATCATTAGACAGGTGAACACTGAAGCTTTCTTT
-	TRBV14	once	TRBJ1-2	CASSQDVAQGPNYGYTF	TGTGCCAGCAGCCAAGATGTCGCCCAGGGCCCTAACTATGGCTACACCTTC
TRBD1	TRBV2	-	TRBJ1-6	CATKETGVANSPLHF	TGTGCCACCAAGGAAACAGGGGTCGCAAATTCACCCCTCCACTTT
-	TRBV7-3	once	TRBJ2-2	CASSTSPSTGELFF	TGTGCCAGCAGCACCAGCCCTAGCACCGGGGAGCTGTTTTTT
-	TRBV6-1	-	TRBJ2-6	CASSEWGPGANVLTF	TGTGCCAGCAGTGAATGGGGGCCTGGGGCCAACGTCCTGACTTTC
TRBD1	TRBV28	-	TRBJ1-1	CASIVDRGTEAFF	TGTGCCAGCATCGTGGACAGGGGCACTGAAGCTTTCTTT
TRBD1	TRBV5-4	few	TRBJ1-6	CASSRGTGVINSPLHF	TGTGCCAGCAGCCGAGGGACAGGGGTTATCAATTCACCCCTCCACTTT
-	TRBV11-2	-	TRBJ2-7	CASSFRPYRGGQLHYEQYF	TGTGCCAGCAGCTTTAGACCCTACCGGGGGGGACAGCTACACTACGAGCAGTACTTC
-	TRBV30	once	TRBJ2-1	CAWSPWSYNEQFF	TGTGCCTGGAGCCCGTGGAGCTACAATGAGCAGTTCTTC
-	TRBV28	few	TRBJ2-1	CASSPGQKYNEQFF	TGTGCCAGCAGTCCGGGACAAAAATACAATGAGCAGTTCTTC
-	TRBV29-1	-	TRBJ1-2	CSVDGGQFRNGYTF	TGCAGCGTTGATGGCGGTCAATTTAGAAACGGCTACACCTTC
TRBD2	TRBV7-9	-	TRBJ2-3	CASSSKKKRLAGTDTQYF	TGTGCCAGCAGCTCCAAGAAAAAACGACTAGCGGGCACAGATACGCAGTATTTT
TRBD2	TRBV6-5	-	TRBJ2-2	CASSYSRGSTGELFF	TGTGCCAGCAGTTACTCGCGGGGGAGCACCGGGGAGCTGTTTTTT
-	TRBV2	-	TRBJ1-4	CASSGGGLSNEKLFF	TGTGCCAGCAGTGGGGGGGGGCTTTCGAATGAAAAACTGTTTTTT
-	TRBV28	-	TRBJ2-7	CASSLFVDGRVPSGRSYEQYF	TGTGCCAGCAGTTTATTTGTCGATGGCAGGGTACCGTCCGGACGTAGCTACGAGCAGTACTTC
-	TRBV7-9	few	TRBJ1-3	CASSLQGKPGNTIYF	TGTGCCAGCAGCTTACAGGGGAAGCCTGGAAACACCATATATTTT